The 27 T cell receptor beta chains listed next were all sequenced from one sample in a study of human versus mouse CDR3 diversity and MHC coevolution. The protocol was immunoSEQ multiplex PCR, while the TCRdb copy is restricted to in-frame clones and leaves out a portion. The profile covers tens of thousands of clones, with 85% to 95% appearing a single time and approximately 19% taken by the ten largest. The specimen sequenced was naive CD4+ T cells from blood. The subset: CD45RO-negative CD62L-positive naive CD4 T cells. These TCRs come from a person between 60 and 70 years old in good health.

This chain uses TRBV5-1 with TRBJ2-7, with D hard to call. CDR3 length: 15 residues. Per germline, CDR1 SGHRS and CDR2 YFSETQ. Trimming removed 5 bases from V and 1 base from J, with 16 bases in between. CDR3 DNA: TGCGCCAGCAGGATAGACCTACAGCCTTCCTACGAGCAGTACTTC. This encodes CASRIDLQPSYEQYF.

This clone was seen a single time. Here the CDR3 reads CASSPRLAGGASYNEQFF. The DNA for the CDR3 is TGTGCCAGCAGCCCGAGACTAGCGGGAGGGGCTTCCTACAATGAGCAGTTCTTC. The chain combines TRBV9 with TRBJ2-1; TRBD2 agrees at 14 bases. The CDR3 spans 18 residues. Unmatched junction bases numbered 7, after V lost 4 bases and J lost 1 base. Germline lookup yields CDR1 SGDLS and CDR2 YYNGEE.

The chain uses TRBV28 and TRBJ1-2; D remains ambiguous. The CDR3 runs to 13 residues. V gave up 3 bases and J gave up 3 bases, with 8 bases separating them. Germline values: CDR1 MDHEN, CDR2 SYDVKM. The CDR3 region is CASSLLADYGYTF. The CDR3 DNA follows: TGTGCCAGCAGTTTGTTGGCAGACTATGGCTACACCTTC.

The J gene is TRBJ1-2, the V gene TRBV10-3, with D perhaps matching TRBD1 (5 bases). With 0 bases removed from V and 7 bases from J, the gap between germline ends came to 27 bases. This CDR3 is 19 amino acids long. The germline V gene encodes CDR1 ENHRY and CDR2 SYGVKD. The CDR3 DNA reads TGTGCCATCAGTGAGTCGCCGGTCGGACAAATTGGCTGGGGCGTTGGCTACACCTTC. This encodes CAISESPVGQIGWGVGYTF.

The chain recombines TRBV19 with TRBJ2-1; 9 bases map to TRBD2. Losses at the gene ends were 5 bases for V and 6 bases for J; bases not matched to a gene: 8. CDR1 and CDR2 (germline): LNHDA, SQIVND (reference sequence). This CDR3 is built from 15 residues. The DNA of the CDR3 is TGTGCCAGTAGTCCTGGGACTAGCACTCTCAATGAGCAGTTCTTC. Protein: CASSPGTSTLNEQFF. The complete variable domain, with remaining parts taken from reference TRBV19 and TRBJ2-1, reads DGGITQSPKYLFRKEGQNVTLSCEQNLNHDAMYWYRQDPGQGLRLIYYSQIVNDFQKGDIAEGYSVSREKKESFPLTVTSAQKNPTAFYLCASSPGTSTLNEQFFGPGTRLTVL.

The chain employs TRBV4-2 and TRBJ2-5, with 11 bases matching TRBD2. The germline V gene has CDR1 LGHNA and CDR2 YNFKEQ. The V segment lost 1 base and the J segment 5 bases; nucleotides outside the gene matches: 6. The CDR3 is made up of 16 amino acids. This chain's CDR3 is CASSQVAGGPGETQYF. CDR3 nucleotide sequence: TGTGCCAGCAGCCAAGTAGCGGGAGGGCCGGGGGAGACCCAGTACTTC.

The J gene is TRBJ2-1, the V gene TRBV9; perhaps TRBD1 as D (5 bases). Looked up from germline, CDR1 is SGDLS and CDR2 is YYNGEE. The CDR3 covers 16 residues. V lost 0 bases and J lost 4, with 14 bases in between. CDR3 coding DNA: TGTGCCAGCAGCGTAGGTCCAGGGTCTGTATACAATGAGCAGTTCTTC. The encoded protein is CASSVGPGSVYNEQFF.

Only one count was recorded for this clone. The CDR3 region is CASSMPSGRVGGIQYF. Here the CDR3 DNA reads TGTGCCAGTAGTATGCCTAGCGGGAGGGTCGGGGGCATTCAGTACTTC. This chain links TRBV19 with TRBJ2-4; 12 positions match TRBD2. Losses at the gene ends were 3 bases for V and 9 bases for J; bases not matched to a gene: 9. The germline gives CDR1 LNHDA, CDR2 SQIVND (reference sequence). This CDR3 region has 16 residues.

The chain uses TRBV5-6 and TRBJ1-1, with 10 bases identical to TRBD1. Germline-derived CDR1 and CDR2 are SGHDT and YYEEEE. Unmatched junction bases numbered 2, after V lost 2 bases and J lost 4 bases. CDR3 length: 14 amino acids. CDR3 sequence reads: CASSFDRGPTEAFF. The DNA for the CDR3 is TGTGCCAGCAGCTTCGACAGGGGGCCCACTGAAGCTTTCTTT.

The V call is TRBV19, the J call TRBJ2-5; D might be TRBD2 (6 bases). The germline V and J ends were trimmed by 2 bases and 2 bases, with 9 bases remaining between them. The CDR3 consists of 14 residues. Germline CDR1 and CDR2: LNHDA and SQIVND (reference sequence). CDR3 nucleotides: TGTGCCAGTAGTATACAGAGCGGGCAAGAGACCCAGTACTTC. Amino acids: CASSIQSGQETQYF.

This clone was seen more than once but under ten times. V gene TRBV5-1 combines with J gene TRBJ1-4, with a tentative D call TRBD1 (6 bases). Trimming took 4 bases from V and 6 from J, leaving 10 bases between them. CDR1 is SGHRS, CDR2 YFSETQ, per germline. There are 13 residues in the CDR3. The CDR3 DNA follows: TGCGCCAGCAGCCTAAGACAGGATGAAAAACTGTTTTTT. Its protein product is CASSLRQDEKLFF.

The chain uses TRBV29-1 and TRBJ2-7; D not resolved. CDR1 is SQVTM and CDR2 is ANQGSEA in the germline V gene. The ends were cut back, 6 bases at V and 4 bases at J, with 19 bases in the middle. The CDR3 consists of 14 residues. CDR3 sequence reads: CSVPSRGSGYEQYF. The CDR3 nucleotides are TGCAGCGTCCCCTCTCGAGGCAGTGGGTACGAGCAGTACTTC.

This chain uses TRBV2 with TRBJ1-5; 7 nucleotides line up with TRBD1. CDR3 size: 14 residues. CDR1 is SNHLY, CDR2 FYNNEI, per germline. V trimming: 6 bases; J trimming: 6 bases; junction bases outside the gene matches: 8. The CDR3 region has the DNA TGTGCCAGCAGATTAGCAGGGGGTGGTCAGCCCCAGCATTTT. Protein: CASRLAGGGQPQHF.

This chain connects TRBV5-8 to TRBJ2-3, with 8 bases fitting TRBD1. The J segment lost 2 bases and the V segment lost 4 bases, leaving 9 bases of the junction unmatched. Germline V gene data show CDR1 as SGHTS and CDR2 as YDEGEE. There are 16 residues in the CDR3. CDR3 DNA sequence: TGTGCCAGCAGCCAACGGAGGGGACAGGCCACAGATACGCAGTATTTT. As protein: CASSQRRGQATDTQYF.

This chain joins TRBV4-1 and TRBJ1-1; D might be TRBD1 (5 bases). CDR3 size: 15 residues. Germline loops: CDR1 MGHRA, CDR2 YSYEKL. Between the trimmed V and J ends, which lost 4 bases and 0 bases, there was a span of 12 bases. Here the CDR3 DNA reads TGCGCCAGCAGCCCTCCAGGGCGGTTGAACACTGAAGCTTTCTTT. Amino acids: CASSPPGRLNTEAFF.

V gene TRBV5-8 combines with J gene TRBJ2-7; TRBD2 matches 8 bases. V lost 3 bases to trimming and J lost 4 bases; unmatched junction nucleotides: 12. The V gene's germline CDR1 is SGHTS and CDR2 YDEGEE. The CDR3 is 16 amino acids. The CDR3 is CASSSRTTSAGYEQYF. Here the CDR3 DNA reads TGTGCCAGCAGCTCACGCACGACTAGCGCCGGGTACGAGCAGTACTTC. Based on the CDR3 plus reference TRBV5-8 and TRBJ2-7, the full variable domain is EAGVTQSPTHLIKTRGQQATLRCSPISGHTSVYWYQQALGLGLQFLLWYDEGEERNRGNFPPRFSGRQFPNYSSELNVNALELEDSALYLCASSSRTTSAGYEQYFGPGTRLTVT.

The chain has TRBV4-1 and TRBJ1-2; D remains ambiguous. Germline values: CDR1 MGHRA, CDR2 YSYEKL. V was clipped by 0 bases and J by 4 bases, with 12 bases between them. This CDR3 region has 15 residues. CDR3 nucleotide sequence: TGCGCCAGCAGCCAAGATGAGCTAAAAGTCTATGGCTACACCTTC. Its protein product is CASSQDELKVYGYTF.

This chain uses TRBV29-1 with TRBJ1-1; D unresolved. Germline V CDR1 and CDR2: SQVTM, ANQGSEA. Trimming stripped 3 bases from V and 3 bases from J, with 8 bases between. This CDR3 contains 12 residues. CDR3 sequence: CSVDHQDTEAFF. In nucleotides, the CDR3 is TGCAGCGTTGACCACCAGGACACTGAAGCTTTCTTT.

The J gene is TRBJ2-7, the V gene TRBV12-5; unclear D gene. The CDR3 spans 12 residues. The germline gives CDR1 LGHNT, CDR2 FRNRAP. The V end lost 7 bases, the J end lost 3 bases, and 10 bases lay between the germline ends. CDR3 DNA: TGTGCTAGTGCCCAGAATCTCTACGAGCAGTACTTC. Translation: CASAQNLYEQYF.

This clone was detected only once. The rearrangement uses TRBV5-4 and TRBJ2-3; D is perhaps TRBD2 (5 bases). Deletions cut 4 bases from V and 1 base from J, with 16 bases between. The length of the CDR3 is 16 residues. Germline-derived CDR1 and CDR2 are SGHNT and YYREEE (reference sequence). For the CDR3, the DNA is TGTGCCAGCAGCCCGGTCCGGGGTGTCGGCACAGATACGCAGTATTTT. It translates to CASSPVRGVGTDTQYF.

This clone was observed a single time. The chain joins TRBV2 to TRBJ2-5, with TRBD2 as a possible D gene (6 bases). The J call may be mistaken, given a closer DNA end match to TRBJ2-7. CDR3 length: 12 amino acids. Germline loops: CDR1 SNHLY, CDR2 FYNNEI. The CDR3 reads CASRYLASEQYF. The CDR3 DNA is TGTGCCAGCAGGTATCTAGCGAGCGAGCAGTACTTC.

The chain joins TRBV15 to TRBJ2-7; D not resolved. Trimming left V 5 bases short and J 7 bases short, with 9 bases between. Germline values: CDR1 LNHNV, CDR2 YYDKDF (reference sequence). CDR3 length equals 11 residues. CDR3: CATSPPPEQYF. The CDR3 DNA follows: TGTGCCACCAGCCCCCCCCCGGAGCAGTACTTC.

V is TRBV2 and J is TRBJ2-5; possibly TRBD2 for D (6 bases). The length of the CDR3 is 13 residues. The germline V gene has CDR1 SNHLY and CDR2 FYNNEI. Trimming took off 7 bases at V and 3 bases at J, with 12 bases between the two ends. This chain's CDR3 is CASTRDLKETQYF. The CDR3 DNA is TGTGCCAGCACTCGGGACTTAAAAGAGACCCAGTACTTC.

The CDR3 loop reads CASSVGRGGNQPQHF. CDR3 coding DNA: TGTGCCAGCAGCGTAGGAAGGGGCGGCAATCAGCCCCAGCATTTT. J is TRBJ1-5 and V is TRBV9, with D tentatively TRBD1 (5 bases). V shed 0 bases and J shed 2 bases, with 9 bases lying between them. The CDR3 spans 15 residues. Per germline, CDR1 SGDLS and CDR2 YYNGEE.

This rearrangement joins TRBV7-2 to TRBJ2-7; 11 bases are shared with TRBD2. Germline V CDR1 and CDR2: SGHTA, FQGNSA. Trimming cost V 7 bases and J 7 bases; bases outside gene matches: 9. CDR3 length: 14 residues. The DNA of the CDR3 is TGTGCCAGCACGTTAGCGGGAGGGCCGAGAGAGCAGTACTTC. Translation gives CASTLAGGPREQYF.

The chain couples TRBV11-2 to TRBJ1-5; D not resolved. Trimming removed 6 bases from V and 4 bases from J, with 10 bases in between. Germline V gene data show CDR1 as SGHAT and CDR2 as FQNNGV. This CDR3 contains 13 residues. In DNA form, the CDR3 reads TGTGCCAGCAGTTTCGCGGCAAATCAGCCCCAGCATTTT. Amino acids: CASSFAANQPQHF.

The rearrangement links TRBV5-1 to TRBJ2-7; TRBD1 aligns across 8 bases. Losses at the gene ends were 4 bases for V and 5 bases for J; bases not matched to a gene: 2. The CDR3 spans 12 residues. Germline V gives CDR1 SGHRS, CDR2 YFSETQ. For the CDR3, the DNA is TGCGCCAGCAGCCGGACAGGGAACGAGCAGTACTTC. It yields the protein CASSRTGNEQYF.